This TCR beta chain was recovered during a study of vaccination and CD4 T cells after COVID-19. Across the whole study: It was a median around 100 days after diagnosis, with a range of 35 to 161, that post-COVID samples were drawn. The authors exposed cells to overlapping spike peptides derived from SARS-CoV-2, HCoV-NL63, HCoV-OC43 and HCoV-229E. Control cultures were supplied with a CEFX pool, an HIV-1 Nef pool, or no peptide at all.

Sequencing of cultured CD4+ T cell DNA used the Oncomine TCR Beta short-read assay. One entry per CDR3 protein results from TCRdb running MiXCR on the PCR reads. This sample has under 15,000 distinct CDR3 sequences, with about 50% found just once. Study findings and constraints: Median SARS-CoV-2-reactive clonotypes rose from around 20 to 38, not significantly.

This clonotype was seen once. Its target is unknown. Treatment reported: 10-day PBMC culture with coronavirus spike peptide pools or control peptides (ViraFEST assay). Germline lookup yields CDR1 MGHDK and CDR2 SYGVNS. This CDR3 contains 12 residues. The V end was cut by 0 bases, the J end by 4 bases, with 2 bases between. The sequence was obtained from a human donor who had recovered from COVID-19. The rearrangement joins TRBV25-1 to TRBJ2-3; D gene unclear. The sample comprised CD4+ T cells from blood, cultured in vitro. CDR3 residues: CASSEYPDTQYF. In DNA, the CDR3 is TGTGCCAGCAGTGAATACCCAGATACGCAGTATTTT.